The 27 T cell receptor beta chains reported below all come from one sample, sequenced in a study of cytomegalovirus exposure and HLA in healthy donors. The PCR was carried out with 60 Vbeta primers and 13 Jbeta primers. Some clones are missing from TCRdb's copy, which holds only in-frame ones; the method was immunoSEQ multiplex PCR. The repertoire holds around 63,000 clones, with 65% to 85% as singletons. Sequenced sample: PBMCs. The receptors originated from a woman in her twenties or thirties in good health and CMV-seronegative.

The rearrangement joins TRBV15 to TRBJ2-2; D is ambiguous. The germline V gene has CDR1 LNHNV and CDR2 YYDKDF (reference sequence). CDR3 length: 15 amino acids. Trimming cost V 0 bases and J 0 bases, with 5 bases left between them. In nucleotides, the CDR3 is TGTGCCACCAGCAGAGACAGCGCGAACACCGGGGAGCTGTTTTTT. Protein sequence: CATSRDSANTGELFF. The variable domain in full, completed from reference TRBV15 and TRBJ2-2, reads DAMVIQNPRYQVTQFGKPVTLSCSQTLNHNVMYWYQQKSSQAPKLLFHYYDKDFNNEADTPDNFQSRRPNTSFCFLDIRSPGLGDTAMYLCATSRDSANTGELFFGEGSRLTVL.

This sequence joins TRBV19 and TRBJ2-6, with a weak D call TRBD2 (5 bases). The germline gives CDR1 LNHDA, CDR2 SQIVND (reference sequence). There are 17 residues in the CDR3. Trimming took 3 bases from V and 8 from J, leaving 20 bases between them. This CDR3 is CASSMDRILSSSNVLTF. The CDR3 nucleotides are TGTGCCAGTAGTATGGATAGGATACTCTCTAGCTCCAACGTCCTGACTTTC.

About this clone itself: The same CDR3 is also encoded by other DNA sequences in this sample. This chain uses TRBV7-2 with TRBJ2-5; 7 bases agree with TRBD1. V lost 5 bases to trimming and J lost 3 bases; unmatched junction nucleotides: 3. The CDR3 contains 13 residues. Looked up from germline, CDR1 is SGHTA and CDR2 is FQGNSA. The CDR3 protein is CASSPGQKETQYF. The CDR3 DNA is TGTGCCAGCAGCCCGGGACAGAAAGAGACCCAGTACTTC.

The V and J genes are TRBV29-1 and TRBJ1-2, with TRBD1 identical over 8 bases. Trimming cost V 6 bases and J 7 bases; bases outside gene matches: 10. This CDR3 spans 13 amino acids. Germline lookup yields CDR1 SQVTM and CDR2 ANQGSEA. Here the CDR3 DNA reads TGCAGCGTAGGGCAGACAGGGGAATTTGGCTACACCTTC. Protein: CSVGQTGEFGYTF.

The V call is TRBV7-2, the J call TRBJ1-2; D not resolved. CDR3 length: 13 amino acids. Trimming took 0 bases from V and 4 from J, leaving 6 bases between them. The germline CDR1 and CDR2 sequences are SGHTA and FQGNSA. CDR3 DNA sequence: TGTGCCAGCAGCTTAGCAGCTACCTATGGCTACACCTTC. This codes for CASSLAATYGYTF.

This clone appeared a single time. The genes are TRBV5-1 and TRBJ1-1, with 7 nucleotides matching TRBD1. CDR3 length: 14 residues. The V and J ends lost 4 bases and 5 bases, in that order; junction bases with no gene match: 8. Germline CDR1 SGHRS, CDR2 YFSETQ. CDR3 region: CASSPEGAGTEAFF. The CDR3 DNA reads TGCGCCAGCAGCCCCGAGGGGGCTGGGACTGAAGCTTTCTTT.

Only a few counts were recorded for this clone. The rearrangement links TRBV10-3 to TRBJ1-1; TRBD1 might be the D (5 bases). V lost 10 bases and J 3 bases, leaving 15 bases between the germline ends. There are 13 residues in the CDR3. Per germline, CDR1 ENHRY and CDR2 SYGVKD. DNA for the CDR3: TGTGCCACCACCGGGACTGATGACACTGAAGCTTTCTTT. Residues: CATTGTDDTEAFF.

The chain is built from TRBV25-1 and TRBJ2-1; TRBD1 aligns across 8 bases. The CDR3 length is 15 residues. V shed 4 bases, J shed 1 base, and the junction held 3 bases outside the gene matches. Germline V gene data show CDR1 as MGHDK and CDR2 as SYGVNS. Here the CDR3 reads CASSGGTGSYNEQFF. Here the CDR3 DNA reads TGTGCCAGCAGTGGGGGGACAGGATCCTACAATGAGCAGTTCTTC.

The rearrangement uses TRBV18 and TRBJ2-6; TRBD1 matches 7 bases. Trimming removed 4 bases from V and 0 bases from J; junction bases left unmatched: 3. Per the germline V gene, CDR1 is KGHSH and CDR2 is LQKENI. This CDR3 is 16 amino acids long. CDR3: CASSRTGYSGANVLTF. As DNA, the CDR3 is TGTGCCAGCTCACGGACAGGATACTCTGGGGCCAACGTCCTGACTTTC.

This rearrangement joins TRBV7-2 to TRBJ1-3, with 8 nucleotides matching TRBD1. The CDR3 covers 15 residues. The J segment lost 2 bases and the V segment lost 5 bases, leaving 5 bases of the junction unmatched. Germline CDR1 SGHTA, CDR2 FQGNSA. The CDR3 DNA reads TGTGCCAGCAGCGCCTTGGGACAGGCTGGAAACACCATATATTTT. Translated, it gives CASSALGQAGNTIYF. The variable domain in full, completed from reference TRBV7-2 and TRBJ1-3, reads GAGVSQSPSNKVTEKGKDVELRCDPISGHTALYWYRQSLGQGLEFLIYFQGNSAPDKSGLPSDRFSAERTGGSVSTLTIQRTQQEDSAVYLCASSALGQAGNTIYFGEGSWLTVV.

This rearrangement joins TRBV6-5 to TRBJ2-1; TRBD1 agrees at 7 bases. V was pared by 6 bases and J by 6 bases, with 8 bases of the junction left unmatched. The CDR3 sequence is 14 residues long. The germline V gene has CDR1 MNHEY and CDR2 SVGAGI. The chain's CDR3 is CASSLRTGGNEQFF. For the CDR3, the DNA is TGTGCCAGCAGCCTCCGGACAGGAGGCAATGAGCAGTTCTTC.

This chain connects TRBV30 to TRBJ2-2; tentatively, D is TRBD2 (5 bases). Trimming took off 0 bases at V and 6 bases at J, with 8 bases between the two ends. The germline V gene encodes CDR1 GTSNPN and CDR2 SVGIG (reference sequence). CDR3 size: 13 residues. The CDR3 protein is CAWSVLVPGELFF. The DNA for the CDR3 is TGTGCCTGGAGTGTACTAGTCCCCGGGGAGCTGTTTTTT.

This rearrangement joins TRBV9 to TRBJ1-4, with 8 bases that match TRBD1. Germline V CDR1 and CDR2: SGDLS, YYNGEE. J gave up 8 bases and V 2 bases, and 5 bases lay outside the gene matches. The CDR3 is 14 amino acids. The CDR3 coding sequence is TGTGCCAGCAGCGTGGACAGGGCGAGGGAAAAACTGTTTTTT. Its protein is CASSVDRAREKLFF.

The chain joins TRBV30 to TRBJ1-2; D might be TRBD1 (5 bases). Germline V gives CDR1 GTSNPN, CDR2 SVGIG (reference sequence). CDR3 size: 12 residues. V lost 2 bases and J lost 4, with 8 bases in between. The DNA of the CDR3 is TGTGCCTGGAGTCCAGGGCCCTATGGCTACACCTTC. This codes for CAWSPGPYGYTF.

The count of this clone is one. The rearrangement links TRBV7-8 to TRBJ1-1; no clear D gene. The CDR3 is made up of 15 amino acids. Germline V gene sequence: CDR1 SGHVS, CDR2 FQNEAQ. Trimming took off 1 base at V and 2 bases at J, with 11 bases between the two ends. CDR3 in amino acids: CASSLGVGVNTEAFF. As DNA, the CDR3 is TGTGCCAGCAGCTTAGGAGTCGGAGTTAACACTGAAGCTTTCTTT.

This clone was counted between two and nine times. The chain links TRBV30 to TRBJ1-5; 12 positions agree with TRBD1. V lost 1 base and J lost 5; bases outside the gene matches: 3. Germline V gene sequence: CDR1 GTSNPN, CDR2 SVGIG (reference sequence). The length of the CDR3 is 15 residues. As DNA, the CDR3 is TGTGCCTGGAGTGGGGGGACAGGGGGCGATCAGCCCCAGCATTTT. Translated: CAWSGGTGGDQPQHF.

This chain links TRBV5-1 with TRBJ1-4; D is ambiguous. The CDR3 runs 15 residues. V lost 0 bases and J lost 0, with 6 bases in between. Germline loops: CDR1 SGHRS, CDR2 YFSETQ. The CDR3: CASSLGEATNEKLFF. DNA for the CDR3: TGCGCCAGCAGCTTGGGAGAGGCAACTAATGAAAAACTGTTTTTT.

As concerns this clone: Since no conserved phenylalanine or tryptophan closes the CDR3, a read error is the likely cause. The genes are TRBV7-9 and TRBJ1-6; a possible D gene is TRBD1 (6 bases). The V and J ends lost 4 bases and 3 bases respectively, with 13 bases between them. The CDR3 totals 16 residues. Germline V gives CDR1 SEHNR, CDR2 FQNEAQ (reference sequence). The CDR3 DNA follows: TGTGCCAGCAGCTCTACCGGGACAAACTATAATTCACCCCTCCACCTT. This encodes CASSSTGTNYNSPLHL.

V is TRBV19 and J is TRBJ2-7; TRBD2 is a possible D gene (6 bases). CDR1 LNHDA and CDR2 SQIVND come from the germline V gene (reference sequence). Trimming took off 6 bases at V and 2 bases at J, with 26 bases between the two ends. The CDR3 length is 18 residues. This chain's CDR3 is CASRGERGGPSTPYEQYF. The CDR3, as DNA: TGTGCCAGTAGGGGGGAAAGGGGAGGCCCTTCAACCCCCTACGAGCAGTACTTC.

The chain couples TRBV5-5 to TRBJ2-7, with a possible D match to TRBD2 (5 bases). The germline CDR1 and CDR2 sequences are SGHKS and YYEKEE (reference sequence). Trimming left V 0 bases short and J 2 bases short, with 15 bases between. This CDR3 has 16 amino acids. The CDR3 is CASSLVSSGVPYEQYV. DNA for the CDR3: TGTGCCAGCAGCTTGGTTTCGAGCGGAGTACCCTACGAGCAGTACGTC.

This chain uses TRBV5-1 with TRBJ1-1; D is uncertain. CDR3 length equals 14 residues. The germline V gene has CDR1 SGHRS and CDR2 YFSETQ. Trimming pared 0 bases from V and 4 bases from J, leaving 10 bases between. CDR3 sequence reads: CASSLVTRGTEAFF. The CDR3 coding sequence is TGCGCCAGCAGCTTGGTGACGCGGGGCACTGAAGCTTTCTTT.

The rearrangement links TRBV12-5 to TRBJ2-1; 8 bases match TRBD2. This CDR3 is built from 15 residues. Trimming removed 0 bases from V and 7 bases from J; junction bases left unmatched: 5. Germline V lookup: CDR1 LGHNT, CDR2 FRNRAP. The CDR3 DNA follows: TGTGCTAGTGGTTTGGTATTGGGACTAGGGAATGAGCAGTTCTTC. Its protein product is CASGLVLGLGNEQFF.

V and J are TRBV7-9 and TRBJ2-1; 13 bases match TRBD2. CDR1 and CDR2 (germline): SEHNR, FQNEAQ (reference sequence). CDR3 length equals 17 residues. The junction had 9 bases not matched to a gene; V was cut back by 5 bases and J by 5 bases. CDR3 sequence (DNA): TGTGCCAGCAGCCTACGGACTAGCGGGAGTCAGGACAATGAGCAGTTCTTC. Protein: CASSLRTSGSQDNEQFF.

The sample holds one count of this clone. This chain connects TRBV4-2 to TRBJ1-1, with 7 bases that match TRBD1. J gave up 1 base and V 1 base, and 3 bases lay outside the gene matches. The CDR3 loop spans 15 amino acids. From germline, CDR1 is LGHNA and CDR2 YNFKEQ. The CDR3 loop reads CASSQVAGGNTEAFF. In DNA, the CDR3 is TGTGCCAGCAGCCAAGTGGCAGGGGGGAACACTGAAGCTTTCTTT.

The chain joins TRBV18 to TRBJ1-1, with no clear D. This CDR3 contains 14 residues. Germline assignment: CDR1 KGHSH and CDR2 LQKENI. Trimming took 1 base from V and 1 from J, leaving 7 bases between them. This chain's CDR3 is CASSPREANTEAFF. The CDR3 bases are TGTGCCAGCTCACCACGTGAAGCGAACACTGAAGCTTTCTTT. The full variable domain, its missing parts supplied by reference TRBV18 and TRBJ1-1, is NAGVMQNPRHLVRRRGQEARLRCSPMKGHSHVYWYRQLPEEGLKFMVYLQKENIIDESGMPKERFSAEFPKEGPSILRIQQVVRGDSAAYFCASSPREANTEAFFGQGTRLTVV.

This clone was seen once. The chain employs TRBV6-6 and TRBJ2-4, with D perhaps matching TRBD2 (5 bases). The CDR3 contains 11 residues. Trimming pared 10 bases from V and 5 bases from J, leaving 9 bases between. Germline loops: CDR1 MNHNY, CDR2 SVGAGI (reference sequence). The DNA for the CDR3 is TGTGCCACCGGGATAGAAAACATTCAGTACTTC. Translation: CATGIENIQYF.

This clone occurred a few times. This chain uses TRBV6-5 with TRBJ1-2, with D possibly TRBD1 on 5 matching bases. The germline CDR1 and CDR2 sequences are MNHEY and SVGAGI. V was cut by 8 bases and J by 5 bases, with 18 bases left in between. This CDR3 contains 14 residues. CDR3: CASGRSGEGYGYTF. CDR3 nucleotide sequence: TGTGCCAGCGGCAGATCCGGGGAGGGGTATGGCTACACCTTC.